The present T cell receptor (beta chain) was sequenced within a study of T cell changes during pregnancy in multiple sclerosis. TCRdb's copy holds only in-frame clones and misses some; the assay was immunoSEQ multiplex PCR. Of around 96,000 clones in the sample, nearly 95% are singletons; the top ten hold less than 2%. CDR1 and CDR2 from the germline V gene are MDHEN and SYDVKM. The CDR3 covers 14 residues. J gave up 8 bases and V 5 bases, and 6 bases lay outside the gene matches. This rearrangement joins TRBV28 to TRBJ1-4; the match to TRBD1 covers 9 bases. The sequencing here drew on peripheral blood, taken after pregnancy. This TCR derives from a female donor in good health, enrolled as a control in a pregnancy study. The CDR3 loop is CASSPDRGWEKLFF. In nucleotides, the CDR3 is TGTGCCAGCAGTCCGGACAGGGGATGGGAAAAACTGTTTTTT.